A single sample is the source of the 25 T cell receptor beta chains below, sequenced in a study of cytomegalovirus exposure and HLA in healthy donors. Primers for the PCR totalled 60 Vbeta and 13 Jbeta. The data were produced by immunoSEQ multiplex PCR, yet TCRdb's version contains in-frame clones alone and is incomplete. The sample records some 170,000 clones, more than 60% being singletons. Specimen: PBMCs. The receptors shown here come from a man aged 40-49 years in good health and CMV-seronegative.

V usage is TRBV27 and J usage is TRBJ2-5; a weak D match, TRBD1 (6 bases). The J call is uncertain, as TRBJ2-7 better fits the DNA end. The length of the CDR3 is 16 residues. Germline values: CDR1 MNHEY, CDR2 SMNVEV (reference sequence). In nucleotides, the CDR3 is TGTGCCAGCAGTTTCCTACCCGGACAGTTAGACTACGAGCAGTACTTC. It translates to CASSFLPGQLDYEQYF.

V and J are TRBV5-1 and TRBJ2-7, with 8 bases that match TRBD2. The CDR3 runs 16 residues. Germline V lookup: CDR1 SGHRS, CDR2 YFSETQ. The trim removed 4 bases at V and 7 bases at J, leaving 16 bases unmatched. The CDR3, as DNA: TGCGCCAGCAGCCCTAGAAAGCGGGGGTTAATGAAGGAGCAGTACTTC. Translated: CASSPRKRGLMKEQYF.

The chain uses TRBV7-8 and TRBJ2-5; 9 nucleotides match TRBD2. The J call may be in error: the DNA end matches TRBJ2-7 better. CDR1 is SGHVS, CDR2 FQNEAQ, per germline. The CDR3 length is 15 residues. CDR3: CASSLSGTSPYEQYF. Written as DNA, the CDR3 is TGTGCCAGCAGCTTATCCGGGACTAGCCCCTACGAGCAGTACTTC.

The genes are TRBV7-2 and TRBJ2-2, with a tentative D call TRBD2 (5 bases). The CDR3 is 15 residues long. Deletions cut 8 bases from V and 4 bases from J, with 17 bases between. Germline V CDR1 and CDR2: SGHTA, FQGNSA. CDR3 in amino acids: CASVRTALSTGELFF. The CDR3 coding sequence is TGTGCCAGCGTAAGGACTGCGCTTTCCACCGGGGAGCTGTTTTTT.

The chain links TRBV30 to TRBJ2-6; a weak D match, TRBD2 (6 bases). The V gene's germline CDR1 is GTSNPN and CDR2 SVGIG (reference sequence). The V and J ends lost 1 base and 2 bases respectively, with 15 bases between them. This CDR3 is 17 amino acids long. The CDR3 DNA reads TGTGCCTGGAGTGGGGGACTCGAACAACCTGGGGCCAACGTCCTGACTTTC. This codes for CAWSGGLEQPGANVLTF.

The gene calls are TRBV28 and TRBJ1-1; D is uncertain. CDR3 size: 13 residues. CDR1 is MDHEN and CDR2 is SYDVKM in the germline V gene. V was shortened by 5 bases and J by 0 bases, with 7 bases between the two germline ends. The CDR3 region has the DNA TGTGCCAGCAGTCTCGTCCTGAACACTGAAGCTTTCTTT. Residues: CASSLVLNTEAFF.

V is TRBV9 and J is TRBJ2-2; 11 bases line up with TRBD1. The length of the CDR3 is 21 residues. Germline CDR1 SGDLS, CDR2 YYNGEE. Trimming cost V 2 bases and J 5 bases; bases outside gene matches: 20. The CDR3 DNA reads TGTGCCAGCAGCGTGGTCTGGCGGACAGGGGGCCGCCACGACAAGACCGGGGAGCTGTTTTTT. Protein: CASSVVWRTGGRHDKTGELFF. The whole variable domain, filled in from reference TRBV9 and TRBJ2-2, reads DSGVTQTPKHLITATGQRVTLRCSPRSGDLSVYWYQQSLDQGLQFLIQYYNGEERAKGNILERFSAQQFPDLHSELNLSSLELGDSALYFCASSVVWRTGGRHDKTGELFFGEGSRLTVL.

This chain uses TRBV28 with TRBJ2-7, with 12 positions matching TRBD1. Per germline, CDR1 MDHEN and CDR2 SYDVKM. The CDR3 spans 15 residues. V trimming: 4 bases; J trimming: 7 bases; junction bases outside the gene matches: 8. CDR3 region: CASSSPGQGAREQYF. CDR3 DNA: TGTGCCAGCAGTTCTCCGGGACAGGGGGCACGGGAGCAGTACTTC.

V usage is TRBV4-3 and J usage is TRBJ1-1; 7 bases fit TRBD1. Looked up from germline, CDR1 is LGHNA and CDR2 is YSLEER. The length of the CDR3 is 15 residues. J gave up 3 bases and V 1 base, and 5 bases lay outside the gene matches. Here the CDR3 reads CASSQAGTAYTEAFF. Here the CDR3 DNA reads TGCGCCAGCAGCCAAGCCGGGACAGCTTACACTGAAGCTTTCTTT.

Worth noting for this clone: Other DNA sequences from this sample encode an identical CDR3 as well. V usage is TRBV14 and J usage is TRBJ2-1; 8 bases are a match to TRBD2. V dropped 2 bases and J dropped 16; count of bases not matched to a gene: 10. CDR1 SGHDN and CDR2 FVKESK come from the germline V gene. The CDR3 is 13 residues long. As DNA, the CDR3 is TGTGCCAGCAGCCAAACAGCCGGGACTAGAGAATTCTTC. Encoded protein: CASSQTAGTREFF.

This sequence joins TRBV2 and TRBJ2-5; 7 bases line up with TRBD2. This CDR3 has 13 amino acids. J gave up 5 bases and V 7 bases, and 7 bases lay outside the gene matches. The V gene's germline CDR1 is SNHLY and CDR2 FYNNEI. Written as DNA, the CDR3 is TGTGCCAGCAAGACGACTAGCTGGGAGACCCAGTACTTC. Its translation: CASKTTSWETQYF.

The chain recombines TRBV5-4 with TRBJ1-1; D is possibly TRBD1 (5 bases). Germline V CDR1 and CDR2: SGHNT, YYREEE (reference sequence). This CDR3 is 13 amino acids long. V was trimmed by 3 bases and J by 4 bases, leaving 10 bases between them. CDR3 sequence (DNA): TGTGCCAGCAGCTCAGGACACGGCACTGAAGCTTTCTTT. The encoded protein is CASSSGHGTEAFF.

A single count supports this clone. The junction does not match germline at one end; this may be a read error. J is TRBJ1-5 and V is TRBV19; 7 bases align to TRBD1. The germline gives CDR1 LNHDA, CDR2 SQIVND (reference sequence). The CDR3 extends over 19 amino acids. The CDR3 sequence: CASSITAGQEIFLNQPQHF. DNA for the CDR3: TGCGCCAGTAGTATTACGGCCGGACAGGAGATTTTCCTCAATCAGCCCCAGCATTTT.

This rearrangement joins TRBV30 to TRBJ2-5, with 9 bases identical to TRBD2. Germline CDR1 GTSNPN, CDR2 SVGIG (reference sequence). Unmatched junction bases numbered 9, after V lost 3 bases and J lost 4 bases. The CDR3 has 15 amino acids. CDR3 nucleotides: TGTGCCTGGAGGAGAGCGGGGGGCCGTGGAGAGACCCAGTACTTC. This codes for CAWRRAGGRGETQYF. Full variable domain (rest looked up from reference TRBV30 and TRBJ2-5): SQTIHQWPATLVQPVGSPLSLECTVEGTSNPNLYWYRQAAGRGLQLLFYSVGIGQISSEVPQNLSASRPQDRQFILSSKKLLLSDSGFYLCAWRRAGGRGETQYFGPGTRLLVL.

The chain combines TRBV15 with TRBJ2-5; D may be TRBD2 (5 bases). V lost 3 bases to trimming and J lost 8 bases, with 7 bases between them. The CDR3 covers 11 residues. Germline-derived CDR1 and CDR2 are LNHNV and YYDKDF (reference sequence). CDR3 sequence (DNA): TGTGCCACCAGCAGTGGGAGTACCCAGTACTTC. It translates to CATSSGSTQYF.

The J gene is TRBJ2-7, the V gene TRBV6-6; weak D call: TRBD1 (6 bases). The V gene lost 6 bases and the J gene lost 4 bases, with 16 bases spanning the gap. Germline CDR1 and CDR2: MNHNY and SVGAGI (reference sequence). CDR3 size: 14 residues. In DNA form, the CDR3 reads TGTGCCAGCAGCCGCCCTCAACAGGGTTACGAGCAGTACTTC. As protein: CASSRPQQGYEQYF.

V usage is TRBV5-6 and J usage is TRBJ1-1; 8 nucleotides match TRBD1. Germline V gene data show CDR1 as SGHDT and CDR2 as YYEEEE. V lost 4 bases and J lost 6; bases outside the gene matches: 8. The CDR3 contains 14 residues. CDR3 residues: CASSPGQGDSEAFF. The CDR3 region has the DNA TGTGCCAGCAGCCCCGGACAGGGTGATTCTGAAGCTTTCTTT.

This sequence joins TRBV4-2 and TRBJ2-7, with 8 bases fitting TRBD2. The length of the CDR3 is 16 residues. Germline V gene lookup returns CDR1 LGHNA and CDR2 YNFKEQ. J gave up 3 bases and V 6 bases, and 13 bases lay outside the gene matches. DNA for the CDR3: TGTGCCAGCAGGGGAACCAGCGGGGGAATAAACTACGAGCAGTACTTC. Residues: CASRGTSGGINYEQYF.

The genes are TRBV7-2 and TRBJ1-6, with 7 bases matching TRBD1. Trimming removed 2 bases from V and 10 bases from J; junction bases left unmatched: 8. The CDR3 is 15 amino acids. Germline loops: CDR1 SGHTA, CDR2 FQGNSA. CDR3 DNA sequence: TGTGCCAGCAGCTTAAGAACGGCAGGGGGATCACCCCTCCACTTT. This encodes CASSLRTAGGSPLHF.

The CDR3 DNA is TGTGCCAGCAGCTTAGGGACACCTGGGAAGGCTGAAGCTTTCTTT. Amino acid sequence: CASSLGTPGKAEAFF. The chain uses TRBV7-6 and TRBJ1-1; TRBD1 might be the D (5 bases). Germline V gene lookup returns CDR1 SGHVS and CDR2 FNYEAQ. The V end lost 1 base, the J end lost 6 bases, and 15 bases lay between the germline ends. The CDR3 spans 15 residues.

The chain recombines TRBV15 with TRBJ1-2; 7 positions match TRBD1. Germline V gives CDR1 LNHNV, CDR2 YYDKDF (reference sequence). Trimming took 6 bases from V and 3 from J; bases not matched to a gene: 4. The CDR3 sequence is 13 residues long. As DNA, the CDR3 is TGTGCCACCAGGGCCGGGACAGACTATGGCTACACCTTC. Encoded protein: CATRAGTDYGYTF.

This rearrangement joins TRBV18 to TRBJ2-5; a possible D gene is TRBD2 (6 bases). Germline CDR1 KGHSH, CDR2 LQKENI. The germline V and J ends were trimmed by 3 bases and 1 base, with 15 bases remaining between them. The length of the CDR3 is 16 residues. CDR3 loop: CASSPIGGRSQETQYF. The DNA for the CDR3 is TGTGCCAGCTCACCTATCGGGGGAAGATCCCAAGAGACCCAGTACTTC.

The chain recombines TRBV23-1 with TRBJ2-3, with TRBD1 as a possible D gene (6 bases). TRBV23-1 is reported as an ORF; its role is uncertain. The CDR3 runs 12 residues. The ends were cut back, 7 bases at V and 1 base at J, with 6 bases in the middle. As DNA, the CDR3 is TGCGCCAGCACAGGGGGCACAGATACGCAGTATTTT. Translated, it gives CASTGGTDTQYF.

This chain joins TRBV5-5 and TRBJ2-2; 9 nucleotides match TRBD2. The CDR3 is 19 residues long. Unmatched junction bases numbered 17, after V lost 4 bases and J lost 4 bases. Germline V gene lookup returns CDR1 SGHKS and CDR2 YYEKEE (reference sequence). The CDR3 coding sequence is TGTGCCAGCAGCCTGGTCGGTAGCGGGGGCCTCCTAATCACCGGGGAGCTGTTTTTT. This codes for CASSLVGSGGLLITGELFF.

This clone has just a few counts. The chain links TRBV6-4 to TRBJ2-1, with 9 positions matching TRBD2. V was clipped by 4 bases and J by 6 bases; unmatched bases: 7. Germline CDR1 reads MRHNA; CDR2 reads SNTAGT. The CDR3 has 15 residues. The CDR3 sequence is CASSVGTSPGNEQFF. CDR3 coding DNA: TGTGCCAGCAGTGTAGGGACTAGCCCTGGCAATGAGCAGTTCTTC.